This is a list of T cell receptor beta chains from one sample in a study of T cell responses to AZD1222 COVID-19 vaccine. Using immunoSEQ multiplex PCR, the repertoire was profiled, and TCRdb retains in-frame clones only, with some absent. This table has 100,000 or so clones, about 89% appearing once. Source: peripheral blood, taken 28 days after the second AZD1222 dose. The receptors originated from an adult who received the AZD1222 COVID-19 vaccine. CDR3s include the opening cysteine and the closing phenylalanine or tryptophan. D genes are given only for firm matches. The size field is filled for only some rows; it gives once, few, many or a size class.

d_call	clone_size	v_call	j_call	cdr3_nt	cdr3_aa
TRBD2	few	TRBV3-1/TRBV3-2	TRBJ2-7	TGTGCCAGCAGTAACCAGGGGCGGGGGGGCTACGAGCAGTACTTC	CASSNQGRGGYEQYF
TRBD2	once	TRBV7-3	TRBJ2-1	TGTGCCAGCAGCAAGGGACTAGCGGCGTACAATGAGCAGTTCTTC	CASSKGLAAYNEQFF
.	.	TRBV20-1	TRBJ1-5	TGCAGTGCTAGTAAGGACGGGGATCAGCCCCAGCATTTT	CSASKDGDQPQHF
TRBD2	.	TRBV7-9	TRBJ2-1	TGTGCCAGCAGCTTAGCCGGGACTAGCTTCAATGAGCAGTTCTTC	CASSLAGTSFNEQFF
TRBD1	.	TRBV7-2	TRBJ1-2	TGTGCCAGCAGCTCAGGGACAGGACTGGGCTACACCTTC	CASSSGTGLGYTF
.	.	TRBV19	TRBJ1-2	TGTGCCAGTAGTATACTTCGGACATCCATCTCCTATGGCTACACCTTC	CASSILRTSISYGYTF
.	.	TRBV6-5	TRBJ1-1	TGTGCCAGCACCCGGGGGACTGAAGCTTTCTTT	CASTRGTEAFF
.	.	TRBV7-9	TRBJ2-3	TGTGCCAGCAGCTTCCGACAGACCAGCACAGATACGCAGTATTTT	CASSFRQTSTDTQYF
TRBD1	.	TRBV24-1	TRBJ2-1	TGTGCCACCAGTGATGGGACAGGGTCAGATGAGCAGTTCTTC	CATSDGTGSDEQFF
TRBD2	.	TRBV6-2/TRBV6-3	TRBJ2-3	TGTGCCAGCAGTTACAGGGCTAGCGGGTCGGATACGCAGTATTTT	CASSYRASGSDTQYF
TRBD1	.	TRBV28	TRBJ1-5	TGTGCCAGCAGTCAGTTGCCGGGACAGCCTAATCAGCCCCAGCATTTT	CASSQLPGQPNQPQHF
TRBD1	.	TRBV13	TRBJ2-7	TGTGCCAGCAGGGCGCCGGGACAGGGCATCTACGAGCAGTACTTC	CASRAPGQGIYEQYF